One TCR beta chain is described in this entry. Antigen unknown. Each sample's TCRbeta library yielded on average about 41,000 productive templates. Produced via immunoSEQ multiplex PCR; TCRdb's table is partial and in-frame only. The table records 1,500 to 2,000 clones, under 60% of them present only once. The data derive from a study of STAT3 mutations in large granular lymphocyte leukemia. Study-wide background: Immunosuppressive therapy was given to more than half of T-LGLL patients. Notes on the study in general: At least one immunodominant TCR beta clonotype appeared in every T-cell large granular lymphocyte leukemia patient.

Trimming took 5 bases from V and 7 from J, leaving 15 bases between them. There are 14 residues in the CDR3. Per germline, CDR1 LNHDA and CDR2 SQIVND (reference sequence). Sequenced sample: peripheral blood mononuclear cells. This chain connects TRBV19 to TRBJ2-1, with D maybe TRBD2 (6 bases). This receptor was obtained from a man in his sixties with T-cell large granular lymphocyte leukemia. Some clones in this sample may be carry-over from other donors' samples. CDR3 loop: CASSPGEILNEQFF. CDR3 in DNA: TGTGCCAGTAGTCCGGGGGAAATTCTTAATGAGCAGTTCTTC.